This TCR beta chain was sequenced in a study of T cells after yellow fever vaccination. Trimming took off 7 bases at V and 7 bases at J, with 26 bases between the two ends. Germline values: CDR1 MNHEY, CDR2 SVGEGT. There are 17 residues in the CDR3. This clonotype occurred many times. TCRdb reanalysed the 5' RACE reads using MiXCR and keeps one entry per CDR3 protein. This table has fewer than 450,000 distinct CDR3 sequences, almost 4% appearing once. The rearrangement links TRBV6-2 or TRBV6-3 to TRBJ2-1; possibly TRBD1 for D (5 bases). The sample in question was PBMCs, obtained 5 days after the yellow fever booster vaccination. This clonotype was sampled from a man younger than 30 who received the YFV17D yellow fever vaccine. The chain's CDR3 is CASTSHFGRVVGNEQFF. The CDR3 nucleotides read TGTGCCAGCACCTCTCATTTCGGCAGGGTGGTTGGAAATGAGCAGTTCTTC.